The 3 T cell receptor beta chains reported below all come from one sample, sequenced in a study of radiation and T cells in renal cell carcinoma. The time point is: baseline pretreatment blood. Treatment meaning: 15 Gy SBRT to primary tumor, nephrectomy 4 weeks later. Sequencing used immunoSEQ multiplex PCR; TCRdb keeps in-frame clones, though not all of them. The sample contains some 140,000 clones, 70% to 90% of which appear only once. The starting material was blood, obtained from a patient whose treatment included radiotherapy and nephrectomy. All receptors come from a woman aged 45-65 years with renal cell carcinoma.

This chain connects TRBV5-4 to TRBJ2-7; the D is unclear. The CDR3 spans 14 residues. V was cut by 4 bases and J by 2 bases, with 13 bases left in between. CDR1 and CDR2 from the germline V gene are SGHNT and YYREEE (reference sequence). The CDR3 DNA sequence: TGTGCCAGCAGCAAGGCCTCCTTCCCCTACGAGCAGTACTTC. This codes for CASSKASFPYEQYF.

Worth noting for this clone: Mismatch with germline at one junction end may stem from a read error. This chain links TRBV7-7 with TRBJ2-5, with TRBD1 as a possible D gene (6 bases). The V gene's germline CDR1 is SSHAT and CDR2 FNYEAQ (reference sequence). This CDR3 spans 17 amino acids. CDR3 amino acids: CASSLLITDRYQETQYF. The CDR3 DNA follows: TGTGCTAGCAGCTTATTAATAACGGACAGATACCAAGAGACCCAGTACTTC.

V and J are TRBV29-1 and TRBJ2-1; tentatively, D is TRBD1 or TRBD2 (6 bases each). Looked up from germline, CDR1 is SQVTM and CDR2 is ANQGSEA. The V gene lost 8 bases and the J gene lost 6 bases, with 20 bases spanning the gap. The CDR3 is 14 amino acids. This CDR3 is CSYLPGAFINEQFF. CDR3 in DNA: TGCAGCTACCTACCGGGGGCCTTCATCAATGAGCAGTTCTTC.